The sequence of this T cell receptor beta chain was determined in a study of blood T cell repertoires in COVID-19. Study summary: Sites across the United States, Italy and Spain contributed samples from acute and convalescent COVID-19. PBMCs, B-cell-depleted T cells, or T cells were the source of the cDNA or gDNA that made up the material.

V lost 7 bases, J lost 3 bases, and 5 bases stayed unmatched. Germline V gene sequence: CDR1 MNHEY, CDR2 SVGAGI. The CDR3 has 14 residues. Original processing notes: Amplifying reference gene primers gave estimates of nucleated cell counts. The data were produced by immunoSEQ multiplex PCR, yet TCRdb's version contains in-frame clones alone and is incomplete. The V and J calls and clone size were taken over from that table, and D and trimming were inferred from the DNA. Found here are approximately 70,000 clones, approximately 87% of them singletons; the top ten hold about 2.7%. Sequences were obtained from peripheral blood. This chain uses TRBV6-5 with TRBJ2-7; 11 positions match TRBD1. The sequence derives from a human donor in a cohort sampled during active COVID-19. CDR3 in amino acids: CASKGQGVFYEQYF. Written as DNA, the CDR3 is TGTGCCAGCAAGGGACAGGGGGTTTTCTACGAGCAGTACTTC.